This T cell receptor beta chain derives from a study of blood T cell repertoires in COVID-19 (dated by TCRdb to 2019 to 2021). For the wider study: Samples from collaborators originated in the United States, Italy and Spain and spanned both the acute and convalescent phases of COVID-19. The material from the prospective study consisted of cDNA or gDNA derived from T cells, B-cell-depleted T cells, or PBMCs. Deeply sampled blood TCRbeta repertoires from subjects exposed to, actively infected with, or recovered from COVID-19 were included in the dataset. A freely available public database, intended as a resource for researchers studying the immune response to SARS-CoV-2, is where the repertoires were released. The samples were drawn from two sources: the first 160 participants of the ongoing ImmuneRACE study, and 1,254 subjects contributed by 6 global collaborators. The sample metadata nearly always contained a de-identified subject ID, COVID-19 status, age in years and sex. Where available, HLA class I and class II types were obtained from metadata supplied by the sample provider rather than from assay-based typing. The paper as a whole reports these results and caveats: The amount of clinical and demographic metadata varied by source and participant and was provided uncurated.

Regarding this clone: It has no known antigen specificity. Base qualities are not recorded, but no much larger clone differs from it by a single base.

TCRbeta CDR3 regions were amplified from genomic DNA by means of the immunoSEQ Assay, a bias-controlled multiplex PCR. In the source study's methods: The number of nucleated cells in each sample was estimated by amplification of reference gene primers within the assay. Sequence reads were collapsed and filtered to measure the absolute abundance of every unique TCRbeta CDR3 rearrangement. Productive Simpson clonality was computed per sample as the square root of Simpson's diversity index over productive rearrangements. The table comes from immuneACCESS by way of TCRdb, which keeps in-frame sequences with V and J called. Part of the clones is missing from these tables; in studies checked, under half for an unresolved V gene and the rest for unknown reasons. Clone size and V and J calls were adopted from that table, with D and trimming inferred from the DNA. The sample profile shows around 200,000 clones; around three quarters of them were found once. The ten largest clones represent around 6% of the sample.

The collaborating institutions used their own protocols to collect whole blood in K2EDTA tubes. Collaborator samples were shipped for TCRbeta analysis as frozen whole blood, isolated PBMCs, or DNA extracted from either sample type. Sequenced sample: peripheral blood. The source is a woman aged 70 to 79 with acute or convalescent COVID-19.

CDR3 region: CASSEGDRLNNEQFF. At the DNA level, the sequence is TGTGCCAGCAGTGAAGGGGACAGACTGAACAATGAGCAGTTCTTC. This receptor chain uses TRBV6-1 and TRBJ2-1; TRBD1 matches 7 bases in the middle. CDR1 and CDR2, looked up from the germline V gene, are MNHNS and SASEGT. The junction shows trimming of 1 base on V and 5 bases on J, and the gene matches do not reach 5 bases of it. The CDR3 measures 15 amino acids from cysteine to phenylalanine. The kept DNA is CDR3 alone, 45 bases in frame from the first base.